One sample yielded the 28 T cell receptor beta chains listed below, sequenced in a study of T cells in Graves' hyperthyroidism and ophthalmopathy. What was amplified from RNA transcripts were TCR beta CDR3 regions. HTBI primers were used for first-round RT-PCR of the TCR CDR3. Using its own MiXCR run on the multiplex PCR reads, TCRdb lists one record per CDR3 protein. The table has over 700,000 distinct CDR3 sequences, approximately 40% seen once. Sequences were obtained from blood. The origin of the receptors is a man younger than 35 with Graves' hyperthyroidism.

As to this clonotype: This may come from a read error, since a much larger clone is one base off. DNA for the CDR3: TGTGCCAGCAGCCATACAGGGGATCCACCCCTCCACTTT. Protein product: CASSHTGDPPLHF. The chain couples TRBV9 to TRBJ1-6; 7 nucleotides line up with TRBD1. CDR1 and CDR2 (germline): SGDLS, YYNGEE. The CDR3 is 13 residues long. V lost 4 bases to trimming and J lost 11 bases; unmatched junction nucleotides: 6.

In regard to this clonotype: A clone one base away is much larger, so this may be a read error. The CDR3, as DNA: TGCAGCGTTGATAGTACGGAGACCCGGTACTTC. This translates into CSVDSTETRYF. The chain employs TRBV29-1 and TRBJ2-5; D gene uncertain. Germline lookup yields CDR1 SQVTM and CDR2 ANQGSEA. The CDR3 length is 11 residues.

This clonotype was observed a few times. The chain is built from TRBV6-5 and TRBJ1-4; a weak D match, TRBD1 (6 bases). V shed 5 bases and J shed 7 bases, with 14 bases lying between them. This CDR3 is 14 amino acids long. CDR1 and CDR2 from the germline V gene are MNHEY and SVGAGI. CDR3 nucleotides: TGTGCCAGCAGTCCCCAGGGGACGGTTGAAAAACTGTTTTTT. Translating it yields CASSPQGTVEKLFF.

This clonotype was recorded many times. This sequence joins TRBV5-8 and TRBJ2-5; no clear D gene. V lost 4 bases, J lost 0 bases, and 10 bases lay in between. CDR1 and CDR2 from the germline V gene are SGHTS and YDEGEE. The CDR3 contains 14 residues. The CDR3 loop reads CASSGALYQETQYF. Here the CDR3 DNA reads TGTGCCAGCAGCGGTGCCTTGTACCAAGAGACCCAGTACTTC.

This chain joins TRBV20-1 and TRBJ1-5; 8 bases agree with TRBD1. The V segment lost 5 bases and the J segment 1 base; nucleotides outside the gene matches: 4. Germline loops: CDR1 DFQATT, CDR2 SNEGSKA (reference sequence). The CDR3 has 14 residues. The CDR3 loop is CSASDRGSNQPQHF. In nucleotides, the CDR3 is TGCAGTGCTTCTGACAGGGGAAGCAATCAGCCCCAGCATTTT.

This clonotype occurred many times. The chain recombines TRBV7-9 with TRBJ2-5; D ambiguous. Germline V lookup: CDR1 SEHNR, CDR2 FQNEAQ (reference sequence). The CDR3 runs 15 residues. Deletions cut 2 bases from V and 1 base from J, with 11 bases between. CDR3 amino acids: CASSLPEHIQETQYF. The DNA for the CDR3 is TGTGCCAGCAGCTTACCAGAGCATATCCAAGAGACCCAGTACTTC.

Note on this clonotype: It is likely a read error: a sequence one base away is far more abundant. V is TRBV7-2 and J is TRBJ1-1; no clear D. Per the germline V gene, CDR1 is SGHTA and CDR2 is FQGNSA. The CDR3 runs 12 residues. The V and J ends lost 2 bases and 4 bases respectively, with 5 bases between them. The CDR3 spells CASSLCGTEAFF. The DNA of the CDR3 is TGTGCCAGCAGCTTATGCGGCACTGAAGCTTTCTTT.

This clonotype appeared a few times. The rearrangement joins TRBV12-5 to TRBJ1-1; D unresolved. The V gene's germline CDR1 is LGHNT and CDR2 FRNRAP. There are 13 residues in the CDR3. Between the trimmed V and J ends, which lost 1 base and 6 bases, there was a span of 9 bases. The CDR3 here is CASGLGGSAEAFF. The DNA for the CDR3 is TGTGCTAGTGGTTTGGGAGGGTCGGCTGAAGCTTTCTTT.

The sample holds a few counts of this clonotype. The chain is built from TRBV7-8 and TRBJ1-5, with D hard to call. Deletions cut 5 bases from V and 2 bases from J, with 10 bases between. Germline assignment: CDR1 SGHVS and CDR2 FQNEAQ. This CDR3 is 14 amino acids long. The CDR3 region has the DNA TGTGCCAGCAGCCCAGACCGTCGCAATCAGCCCCAGCATTTT. This gives the protein CASSPDRRNQPQHF. Full variable domain (rest looked up from reference TRBV7-8 and TRBJ1-5): GAGVSQSPRYKVAKRGQDVALRCDPISGHVSLFWYQQALGQGPEFLTYFQNEAQLDKSGLPSDRFFAERPEGSVSTLKIQRTQQEDSAVYLCASSPDRRNQPQHFGDGTRLSIL.

This rearrangement joins TRBV6-4 to TRBJ2-7; 9 positions agree with TRBD1. Germline V gene sequence: CDR1 MRHNA, CDR2 SNTAGT. CDR3 length: 15 residues. V dropped 7 bases and J dropped 5; count of bases not matched to a gene: 12. This chain's CDR3 is CASTDGQGYYHEQYF. For the CDR3, the DNA is TGTGCCAGCACCGATGGACAGGGGTATTATCACGAGCAGTACTTC.

There are a few counts of this clonotype. The chain uses TRBV7-9 and TRBJ2-7; 8 bases map to TRBD1. V was clipped by 5 bases and J by 6 bases; unmatched bases: 9. Germline V gene sequence: CDR1 SEHNR, CDR2 FQNEAQ (reference sequence). CDR3 length: 14 amino acids. DNA for the CDR3: TGTGCCAGCAGCAAGGGGGCAGGGGGCTCCGAGCAGTACTTC. The encoded protein is CASSKGAGGSEQYF.

In the case of this clonotype: This may stem from a read error, because a much larger clone lies one nucleotide away. The chain carries TRBV2 and TRBJ1-2, with D uncertain. Germline V gene sequence: CDR1 SNHLY, CDR2 FYNNEI. This CDR3 is 13 amino acids long. Between the trimmed V and J ends, which lost 8 bases and 4 bases, there was a span of 14 bases. The CDR3 DNA sequence: TGTGCCAGCGGACCGAGGGAGAGCTATGGCTACACCTTC. Residues: CASGPRESYGYTF.

This clonotype was seen many times. The chain recombines TRBV6-2 or TRBV6-3 with TRBJ2-7; 7 bases line up with TRBD2. The CDR3 is made up of 14 amino acids. The J segment lost 2 bases and the V segment lost 6 bases, leaving 7 bases of the junction unmatched. Per germline, CDR1 MNHEY and CDR2 SVGEGT. CDR3 protein: CASSHGGSTYEQYF. The CDR3 bases are TGTGCCAGCAGCCACGGCGGGAGCACCTACGAGCAGTACTTC.

This clonotype was counted ten times or more. V gene TRBV19 combines with J gene TRBJ2-2; D is unresolved. The V gene lost 2 bases and the J gene lost 3 bases, with 7 bases spanning the gap. CDR1 and CDR2 from the germline V gene are LNHDA and SQIVND (reference sequence). This CDR3 spans 14 amino acids. Here the CDR3 DNA reads TGTGCCAGTAGTATAAGGATGTACACCGGGGAGCTGTTTTTT. Translating it yields CASSIRMYTGELFF.

This clonotype was detected ten times or more. The chain carries TRBV29-1 and TRBJ2-7; D gene unclear. Per germline, CDR1 SQVTM and CDR2 ANQGSEA. V was cut by 6 bases and J by 4 bases, with 10 bases left in between. CDR3 size: 11 residues. The CDR3 sequence: CSVLWGYEQYF. CDR3 bases: TGCAGCGTACTCTGGGGATACGAGCAGTACTTC.

This clonotype was seen only once. This chain's CDR3 is CASGALQRRDEQYF. Here the CDR3 DNA reads TGTGCCAGCGGAGCCCTCCAAAGGCGGGACGAGCAGTACTTC. This rearrangement joins TRBV2 to TRBJ2-7, with a tentative D call TRBD2 (5 bases). Germline V CDR1 and CDR2: SNHLY, FYNNEI. Between the trimmed V and J ends, which lost 8 bases and 5 bases, there was a span of 19 bases. The CDR3 spans 14 residues.

The V and J genes are TRBV11-2 and TRBJ2-2; 12 nucleotides match TRBD2. Per the germline V gene, CDR1 is SGHAT and CDR2 is FQNNGV. The CDR3 loop spans 14 amino acids. The V and J ends lost 6 bases and 8 bases, in that order; junction bases with no gene match: 4. The CDR3 bases are TGTGCCAGCAGGAAGACTAGCGGGAGTGGGGAGCTGTTTTTT. This translates into CASRKTSGSGELFF. Full variable domain (missing parts from reference TRBV11-2 and TRBJ2-2): EAGVAQSPRYKIIEKRQSVAFWCNPISGHATLYWYQQILGQGPKLLIQFQNNGVVDDSQLPKDRFSAERLKGVDSTLKIQPAKLEDSAVYLCASRKTSGSGELFFGEGSRLTVL.

To note about this clonotype: A much larger clone lies a single base off, so this may be a read error. The V gene is TRBV2, the J gene TRBJ2-2; the D gene could be TRBD1 or TRBD2 (5 bases each). Germline V lookup: CDR1 SNHLY, CDR2 FYNNEI. There are 16 residues in the CDR3. Trimming cost V 1 base and J 6 bases, with 15 bases left between them. The CDR3 coding sequence is TGTGCCAGCAGTGAAGGGGGACCCCTCATGGCCGGGGAGCTGTTTTTT. Protein: CASSEGGPLMAGELFF. The whole variable domain, remainder taken from reference TRBV2 and TRBJ2-2, is EPEVTQTPSHQVTQMGQEVILRCVPISNHLYFYWYRQILGQKVEFLVSFYNNEISEKSEIFDDQFSVERPDGSNFTLKIRSTKLEDSAMYFCASSEGGPLMAGELFFGEGSRLTVL.

V is TRBV10-3 and J is TRBJ1-6; D uncertain. CDR3 length equals 12 residues. Germline CDR1 and CDR2: ENHRY and SYGVKD. Between the trimmed V and J ends, which lost 6 bases and 10 bases, there was a span of 10 bases. CDR3 protein: CAIRGGRSPLHF. The CDR3 coding sequence is TGTGCCATCAGGGGAGGTAGATCACCCCTCCACTTT.

About this clonotype itself: This clone may be a read error of a much larger clone one base away. This chain uses TRBV28 with TRBJ1-6; 8 bases map to TRBD1. J gave up 7 bases and V 6 bases, and 8 bases lay outside the gene matches. The V gene's germline CDR1 is MDHEN and CDR2 SYDVKM. The CDR3 extends over 15 amino acids. The CDR3 spells CASRGQGAGNSPLHF. The CDR3 bases are TGTGCCAGCAGAGGGCAGGGGGCTGGAAATTCACCCCTCCACTTT.

This clonotype was recorded many times. This chain connects TRBV11-3 to TRBJ1-2; D is uncertain. V shed 1 base and J shed 13 bases, with 13 bases lying between them. The CDR3 has 12 residues. Per germline, CDR1 SGHNT and CDR2 YENEEA. The chain's CDR3 is CASSLVSTVLTF. CDR3 bases: TGTGCCAGCAGCTTAGTGAGCACAGTCCTCACCTTC.

This clonotype was found many times. This chain uses TRBV2 with TRBJ2-7, with D perhaps matching TRBD2 (6 bases). The CDR3 consists of 13 residues. Germline V lookup: CDR1 SNHLY, CDR2 FYNNEI. V dropped 3 bases and J dropped 6 bases, with 12 bases sitting between them. The CDR3 DNA sequence: TGTGCCAGCAGTGACAGGGCGGGGCGCGAGCAGTACTTC. Protein: CASSDRAGREQYF.

This sequence joins TRBV25-1 and TRBJ1-2; 9 bases are shared with TRBD1. The CDR3 sequence is 16 residues long. Germline assignment: CDR1 MGHDK and CDR2 SYGVNS. With 4 bases clipped from V and 6 bases from J, the junction kept 12 bases outside the gene matches. CDR3: CASSAPGQGGEDGYTF. The CDR3 nucleotides are TGTGCCAGCAGTGCGCCGGGACAGGGAGGGGAGGATGGCTACACCTTC.

This chain's CDR3 is CSALRDRDQGNQPQHF. The CDR3 DNA reads TGCAGTGCTCTCCGGGACAGGGATCAGGGCAATCAGCCCCAGCATTTT. J is TRBJ1-5 and V is TRBV20-1; 9 bases agree with TRBD1. With 5 bases clipped from V and 2 bases from J, the junction kept 10 bases outside the gene matches. Germline V lookup: CDR1 DFQATT, CDR2 SNEGSKA (reference sequence). This CDR3 spans 16 amino acids.

This clonotype was counted once. The V call is TRBV7-3, the J call TRBJ2-7; D may be TRBD1 or TRBD2 (5 bases each). CDR3 size: 15 residues. Germline loops: CDR1 SGHTA, CDR2 FQGTGA. V was cut by 5 bases and J by 2 bases, with 16 bases left in between. DNA for the CDR3: TGTGCCAGCAGCGCCCCCCGGGACGGGACCTACGAGCAGTACTTC. Translation: CASSAPRDGTYEQYF.

This clonotype was found a few times. The chain combines TRBV19 with TRBJ1-5; 9 bases align to TRBD1. This CDR3 has 16 amino acids. The J segment lost 2 bases and the V segment lost 5 bases, leaving 7 bases of the junction unmatched. Germline V gene lookup returns CDR1 LNHDA and CDR2 SQIVND (reference sequence). In DNA form, the CDR3 reads TGTGCCAGTAGTCCCGGGACAGGGTTAGGCAATCAGCCCCAGCATTTT. Translation: CASSPGTGLGNQPQHF.

A word on this clonotype: A much larger clone lies a single base off, so this may be a read error. V usage is TRBV7-2 and J usage is TRBJ1-1; D not resolved. The germline CDR1 and CDR2 sequences are SGHTA and FQGNSA. The CDR3 is made up of 15 amino acids. The CDR3 DNA is TGTGCCAGCAGCTTAGCAACAGCAATGAGCACTAAAGCTTTCTTT. It translates to CASSLATAMSTKAFF. Full variable domain (outside the CDR3, taken from reference TRBV7-2 and TRBJ1-1): GAGVSQSPSNKVTEKGKDVELRCDPISGHTALYWYRQSLGQGLEFLIYFQGNSAPDKSGLPSDRFSAERTGGSVSTLTIQRTQQEDSAVYLCASSLATAMSTKAFFGQGTRLTVV.

Ten or more counts support this clonotype. The chain couples TRBV10-3 to TRBJ1-2; D not resolved. V lost 0 bases and J 3 bases, leaving 17 bases between the germline ends. The CDR3 runs to 17 residues. Looked up from germline, CDR1 is ENHRY and CDR2 is SYGVKD. CDR3 DNA sequence: TGTGCCATCAGTGAGTCAATGGCGGGAGGGTCGGACTATGGCTACACCTTC. Amino acid sequence: CAISESMAGGSDYGYTF.